This TCR beta chain is drawn from a study of identical twins. The CDR3 spans 13 residues. Trimming shortened V by 3 bases and J by 6 bases, and 12 bases separated the two germline ends. Germline loops: CDR1 MNHEY, CDR2 SVGAGI. Concerning this clonotype itself: What it recognizes is unknown.

Overall study findings and caveats: There is a chance that invariant MAIT and iNKT cells partially muddied zero-insertion analyses.

A universal primer site was incorporated via template switching, and the cDNA contained unique molecular identifiers. TCRdb re-derived calls from the 5' RACE reads in MiXCR, one entry per CDR3 protein. Here the sample spans 450,000 to 500,000 distinct CDR3 sequences, 14% being singletons. These data were likewise used in another study, on yellow fever vaccine responses in identical twins.

Sequenced sample: CD4+ T cells sorted from blood. The J gene is TRBJ2-7, the V gene TRBV6-5, with a possible D match to TRBD1 (6 bases). This receptor was taken from a young woman in good health. The CDR3 nucleotides are TGTGCCAGCAGTTATTTACAGGGCTCCGAGCAGTACTTC. Encoded protein: CASSYLQGSEQYF.